The 19 T cell receptor beta chains reported below all come from one sample, sequenced in a study of T-cell memory formation after mild COVID-19. Each CDR3 protein is one row after TCRdb ran MiXCR on the 5' RACE reads. The table includes fewer than 600,000 distinct CDR3 sequences, roughly 20% detected once. The sequenced sample was PBMCs or a T cell subset sorted from them (not recorded which). These receptor sequences come from an adult woman who had mild COVID-19 (a few samples of this study predate the infection). Cell type and time point are not known.

This sequence joins TRBV4-2 and TRBJ2-7; 7 bases fit TRBD1. CDR1 and CDR2 from the germline V gene are LGHNA and YNFKEQ. The CDR3 runs 15 residues. Trimming cost V 0 bases and J 5 bases; bases outside gene matches: 7. CDR3 in amino acids: CASSQERQGSNEQYF. The CDR3 nucleotides are TGTGCCAGCAGCCAAGAGAGACAGGGATCCAACGAGCAGTACTTC.

This chain connects TRBV27 to TRBJ2-1, with TRBD2 matching over 7 bases. The J segment lost 6 bases and the V segment lost 1 base, leaving 6 bases of the junction unmatched. Per the germline V gene, CDR1 is MNHEY and CDR2 is SMNVEV (reference sequence). The CDR3 is made up of 15 amino acids. The CDR3 loop is CASSLWRESVNEQFF. The CDR3 DNA sequence: TGTGCCAGCAGTTTATGGCGGGAGTCGGTCAATGAGCAGTTCTTC.

Many counts were recorded for this clonotype. V is TRBV30 and J is TRBJ1-1; no reliable D call. Trimming shortened V by 5 bases and J by 5 bases, and 12 bases separated the two germline ends. Germline assignment: CDR1 GTSNPN and CDR2 SVGIG (reference sequence). This CDR3 spans 12 amino acids. CDR3 protein: CAWGPVRTEAFF. CDR3 DNA: TGTGCCTGGGGCCCGGTGCGTACTGAAGCTTTCTTT.

CDR3 amino acids: CSAGDRENTEAFF. The DNA of the CDR3 is TGCAGTGCTGGCGACAGGGAGAACACTGAAGCTTTCTTT. The gene calls are TRBV20-1 and TRBJ1-1; 7 bases agree with TRBD1. This CDR3 has 13 amino acids. The V segment lost 5 bases and the J segment 1 base; nucleotides outside the gene matches: 4. Germline CDR1 and CDR2: DFQATT and SNEGSKA (reference sequence).

V gene TRBV7-9 combines with J gene TRBJ2-6; D is possibly TRBD2 (6 bases). The CDR3 extends over 16 amino acids. Trimming took 4 bases from V and 0 from J, leaving 10 bases between them. Germline assignment: CDR1 SEHNR and CDR2 FQNEAQ (reference sequence). The CDR3 bases are TGTGCCAGCAGCTCCGGAGGGAGCTCTGGGGCCAACGTCCTGACTTTC. Translating it yields CASSSGGSSGANVLTF.

This clonotype was seen at least ten times. The rearrangement uses TRBV6-2 or TRBV6-3 and TRBJ2-5; TRBD1 or TRBD2 may be the D gene (5 bases each). Per the germline V gene, CDR1 is MNHEY and CDR2 is SVGEGT. This CDR3 region has 13 residues. Trimming shortened V by 10 bases and J by 3 bases, and 15 bases separated the two germline ends. CDR3 region: CATGVKTEETQYF. CDR3 in DNA: TGTGCCACCGGGGTGAAGACAGAAGAGACCCAGTACTTC.

The chain uses TRBV6-5 and TRBJ1-5, with D hard to call. This CDR3 is built from 14 residues. CDR1 and CDR2 from the germline V gene are MNHEY and SVGAGI. Trimming removed 0 bases from V and 4 bases from J, with 7 bases in between. For the CDR3, the DNA is TGTGCCAGCAGTTACTCGGGCGGTAATCAGCCCCAGCATTTT. Amino acid sequence: CASSYSGGNQPQHF.

This clonotype was seen only once. The chain uses TRBV12-3 or TRBV12-4 and TRBJ1-2, with D perhaps matching TRBD1 (6 bases). With 8 bases removed from V and 4 bases from J, the gap between germline ends came to 20 bases. The CDR3 contains 15 residues. CDR3 nucleotide sequence: TGTGCCAGCGCCCTGAACGTGGGGGCCCCCTATGGCTACACCTTC. It encodes CASALNVGAPYGYTF.

This chain uses TRBV5-6 with TRBJ1-1, with no clear D. V gave up 0 bases and J gave up 7 bases, with 10 bases separating them. The CDR3 has 13 amino acids. Looked up from germline, CDR1 is SGHDT and CDR2 is YYEEEE. The CDR3 is CASSLVSGIEAFF. CDR3 in DNA: TGTGCCAGCAGCTTGGTTTCGGGCATTGAAGCTTTCTTT.

The chain employs TRBV6-2 or TRBV6-3 and TRBJ1-1; D not certain. Germline values: CDR1 MNHEY, CDR2 SVGEGT. The ends were cut back, 7 bases at V and 8 bases at J, with 17 bases in the middle. This CDR3 comprises 13 residues. The CDR3 loop is CASIPEGVKEAFF. In DNA form, the CDR3 reads TGTGCCAGCATCCCGGAGGGAGTAAAGGAAGCTTTCTTT.

The chain combines TRBV6-5 with TRBJ2-3; TRBD2 matches 7 bases. The germline V gene has CDR1 MNHEY and CDR2 SVGAGI. V shed 7 bases and J 2 bases; nucleotides not matched to a gene: 6. The CDR3 consists of 14 residues. The CDR3 coding sequence is TGTGCCAGCAAAACGGGGGGTTCCACAGATACGCAGTATTTT. This translates into CASKTGGSTDTQYF.

Ten or more counts support this clonotype. The chain links TRBV12-3 or TRBV12-4 to TRBJ2-5; perhaps TRBD2 as D (6 bases). This CDR3 is 14 amino acids long. Trimming stripped 6 bases from V and 5 bases from J, with 16 bases between. The CDR3 here is CASRLPSARETQYF. Written as DNA, the CDR3 is TGTGCCAGCAGGCTACCTAGCGCTCGGGAGACCCAGTACTTC.

The chain is built from TRBV25-1 and TRBJ2-2, with TRBD1 identical over 9 bases. Germline V gene data show CDR1 as MGHDK and CDR2 as SYGVNS. This CDR3 contains 16 residues. Trimming cost V 3 bases and J 6 bases; bases outside gene matches: 8. The CDR3 sequence: CASSDPRDRVPGELFF. The CDR3, as DNA: TGTGCCAGCAGTGATCCCCGGGACAGGGTCCCCGGGGAGCTGTTTTTT.

This clonotype was picked up a small number of times. This chain connects TRBV5-1 to TRBJ1-1; the D is unclear. The germline V gene has CDR1 SGHRS and CDR2 YFSETQ. The CDR3 loop spans 14 amino acids. Trimming cost V 4 bases and J 1 base, with 11 bases left between them. CDR3 in DNA: TGCGCCAGCAGCCTCATATCCACGAACACTGAAGCTTTCTTT. This translates into CASSLISTNTEAFF.

V gene TRBV6-5 combines with J gene TRBJ1-1, with unresolved D. Trimming pared 0 bases from V and 4 bases from J, leaving 12 bases between. The CDR3 runs 15 residues. From germline, CDR1 is MNHEY and CDR2 SVGAGI. CDR3 protein: CASSYSKQSFTEAFF. CDR3 coding DNA: TGTGCCAGCAGTTACTCTAAACAGTCGTTCACTGAAGCTTTCTTT.

This chain uses TRBV3-1 with TRBJ2-1, with 13 bases fitting TRBD2. CDR1 LGHDT and CDR2 YNNKEL come from the germline V gene (reference sequence). The CDR3 sequence is 17 residues long. V lost 4 bases to trimming and J lost 0 bases; unmatched junction nucleotides: 3. The CDR3 sequence: CASSLTSGGSSYNEQFF. The DNA of the CDR3 is TGTGCCAGCAGCCTGACTAGCGGGGGGAGCTCCTACAATGAGCAGTTCTTC.

The chain carries TRBV4-1 and TRBJ1-5; TRBD1 might be the D (6 bases). V was clipped by 0 bases and J by 4 bases, with 19 bases between them. The CDR3 is 18 amino acids. Germline CDR1 MGHRA, CDR2 YSYEKL. DNA of the CDR3: TGCGCCAGCAGCCAAGACCCCTTTCCAGGGGCGTCTAATCAGCCCCAGCATTTT. It encodes CASSQDPFPGASNQPQHF.

This clonotype was seen ten or more times. This sequence joins TRBV29-1 and TRBJ2-5; 9 bases are shared with TRBD1. This CDR3 is 13 amino acids long. V was clipped by 6 bases and J by 5 bases; unmatched bases: 7. The germline gives CDR1 SQVTM, CDR2 ANQGSEA. CDR3 sequence reads: CSVDTGGEETQYF. The CDR3 nucleotides read TGCAGCGTGGACACAGGGGGCGAGGAGACCCAGTACTTC.

This clonotype has at least ten counts. The chain carries TRBV29-1 and TRBJ1-2; D not certain. V was trimmed by 8 bases and J by 6 bases, leaving 19 bases between them. The CDR3 loop spans 13 amino acids. Looked up from germline, CDR1 is SQVTM and CDR2 is ANQGSEA. The CDR3 here is CSFVREGLHGYTF. Here the CDR3 DNA reads TGCAGCTTCGTTAGGGAGGGTTTACATGGCTACACCTTC. Full variable domain (outside the CDR3, taken from reference TRBV29-1 and TRBJ1-2): SAVISQKPSRDICQRGTSLTIQCQVDSQVTMMFWYRQQPGQSLTLIATANQGSEATYESGFVIDKFPISRPNLTFSTLTVSNMSPEDSSIYLCSFVREGLHGYTFGSGTRLTVV.